This T cell receptor (beta chain) is from a study of siplizumab effects on memory and regulatory T cells. Study findings and constraints: Naive T cells, seemingly more diverse than memory cells, seemed major alloresponse contributors. Versus roughly 27% in controls, the mappable alloreactive CD4+ clones averaged about 63% Treg-derived with siplizumab. There was no confirmation of the suppressive function of proliferating Tregs from siplizumab cultures.

Per germline, CDR1 MNHNY and CDR2 SVGAGI (reference sequence). Trimming took 2 bases from V and 5 from J; bases not matched to a gene: 4. The CDR3 is made up of 15 amino acids. The protocol was immunoSEQ multiplex PCR, while the TCRdb copy is restricted to in-frame clones and leaves out a portion. The sample has over 65,000 clones; approximately 93% are singletons. As regards this clone: Its antigen is not identified.

The sequenced material came from CD8+ T cells sorted from blood. The TCR was taken from a human donor in good health. The chain carries TRBV6-6 and TRBJ2-7; 12 bases line up with TRBD2. This CDR3 is CASSYETSGGHEQYF. As DNA, the CDR3 is TGTGCCAGCAGTTACGAGACTAGCGGGGGCCACGAGCAGTACTTC.